This is a list of T cell receptor beta chains from one sample in a study of OX40 agonist ivuxolimab in advanced cancers. Sequencing used immunoSEQ multiplex PCR; TCRdb keeps in-frame clones, though not all of them. Altogether tens of thousands of clones are present, approximately 88% being singletons, with the ten largest covering roughly 0.98%. Material: CD4+ or CD8+ T cells sorted from blood, obtained in a trial of the OX40 agonist ivuxolimab. These receptors all stem from an adult with an advanced solid tumor such as melanoma, head and neck, liver or kidney cancer. CDR3s include the opening cysteine and the closing phenylalanine or tryptophan. A D gene is named only where the DNA matches it firmly. Rows give clone size only sometimes, using once, few, many, or a class for an expanded clone.

cdr3_length j_call d_call v_call clone_size cdr3_aa cdr3_nt
14 TRBJ2-7 NA TRBV29-1 NA CSVEDRKQTAGQYF TGCAGCGTTGAAGATCGTAAACAGACAGCCGGGCAGTACTTC
16 TRBJ2-7 TRBD1 TRBV6-1 NA CASSERTGGNPYEQYF TGTGCCAGCAGTGAAAGAACAGGGGGCAACCCCTACGAGCAGTACTTC
14 TRBJ2-2 NA TRBV7-7 few CASSSRPSTGELFF TGTGCTAGCAGCTCACGTCCTAGCACCGGGGAGCTGTTTTTT
16 TRBJ2-1 TRBD2 TRBV5-1 NA CASSLELAGAYNEQFF TGCGCCAGCAGCTTGGAACTAGCGGGGGCTTACAATGAGCAGTTCTTC
14 TRBJ2-1 NA TRBV14 NA CASSQAGSYNEQFF TGTGCCAGCAGCCAGGCAGGCTCCTACAATGAGCAGTTCTTC
18 TRBJ2-1 TRBD2 TRBV9 NA CASSVRQPLAGGRNEQFF TGTGCCAGCAGCGTAAGACAGCCACTAGCGGGAGGACGGAATGAGCAGTTCTTC
16 TRBJ2-2 NA TRBV4-1 few CASSQVVATNTGELFF TGCGCCAGCAGCCAAGTGGTGGCCACGAACACCGGGGAGCTGTTTTTT
12 TRBJ1-2 TRBD1 TRBV30 few CAWSEQGVLFTF TGTGCCTGGAGTGAGCAGGGGGTTCTGTTCACCTTC
18 TRBJ1-1 NA TRBV19 NA CASSIESGAGSLNPEAFF TGTGCCAGTAGTATAGAGTCAGGGGCGGGGAGTCTGAATCCTGAAGCTTTCTTT
14 TRBJ1-1 TRBD1 TRBV5-1 once CASSPDRGGTEAFF TGCGCCAGCAGCCCGGACAGGGGAGGGACTGAAGCTTTCTTT
20 TRBJ2-2 TRBD2 TRBV13 NA CASSEQGNRLAGVRTGELFF TGTGCCAGCAGCGAACAGGGCAATCGGCTAGCGGGAGTTCGGACCGGGGAGCTGTTTTTT
18 TRBJ2-2 TRBD1 TRBV19 NA CASSTPVTGGRRTGELFF TGTGCCAGTAGTACCCCCGTGACAGGGGGGCGGCGCACCGGGGAGCTGTTTTTT
14 TRBJ1-1 NA TRBV5-1 NA CASSLGGAGAEAFF TGCGCCAGCAGCTTGGGAGGGGCTGGGGCTGAAGCTTTCTTT
12 TRBJ1-2 NA TRBV28 NA CASMGSAYGYTF TGTGCCAGCATGGGATCAGCCTACGGCTACACCTTC
19 TRBJ2-7 NA TRBV27 NA CASSFASVFKGSDTYEQYF TGTGCCAGCAGTTTTGCCAGCGTCTTTAAAGGGTCAGACACCTACGAGCAGTACTTC
14 TRBJ2-7 NA TRBV19 NA CASRDRTDSYEQYF TGTGCCAGTAGGGATCGGACAGACTCCTACGAGCAGTACTTC
15 TRBJ2-7 NA TRBV5-6 NA CASSLNGIGSYEQYF TGTGCCAGCAGCTTGAACGGCATAGGCTCCTACGAGCAGTACTTC
14 TRBJ2-5 NA TRBV7-9 once CASSLEGSWETQYF TGTGCCAGCAGCTTAGAGGGTAGCTGGGAGACCCAGTACTTC
15 TRBJ2-1 TRBD2 TRBV28 NA CASSLGGSTYNEQFF TGTGCCAGCAGTTTGGGCGGGAGCACCTACAATGAGCAGTTCTTC
11 TRBJ2-7 NA TRBV28 NA CASSLLGEQYF TGTGCCAGCAGTCTCCTCGGCGAGCAGTACTTC
16 TRBJ2-3 TRBD2 TRBV7-2 NA CASSSTGLATTDTQYF TGTGCCAGCAGCTCGACGGGACTAGCGACCACAGATACGCAGTATTTT
15 TRBJ2-6 TRBD1 TRBV28 NA CASTTGGTGANVLTF TGTGCCAGCACAACAGGGGGCACTGGGGCCAACGTCCTGACTTTC
13 TRBJ2-3 NA TRBV18 once CASSPASGDTQYF TGTGCCAGCTCCCCAGCCTCTGGAGATACGCAGTATTTT
15 TRBJ2-1 NA TRBV11-2 NA CASSLDRTADNEQFF TGTGCCAGCAGCTTAGATAGGACAGCTGACAATGAGCAGTTCTTC
17 TRBJ1-5 NA TRBV19 NA CASTPVTGPYSNQPQHF TGTGCCAGTACCCCGGTTACAGGTCCATATAGCAATCAGCCCCAGCATTTT
14 TRBJ2-7 TRBD1 TRBV7-9 once CASSLLGGNYEQYF TGTGCCAGCAGCTTATTAGGGGGCAACTACGAGCAGTACTTC
17 TRBJ2-4 TRBD2 TRBV13 NA CASSYPSGRRAKNIQYF TGTGCCAGCAGCTACCCCAGCGGGAGGAGAGCCAAAAACATTCAGTACTTC
10 TRBJ1-2 NA TRBV30 NA CAEGDYGYTF TGTGCCGAAGGGGATTATGGCTACACCTTC
14 TRBJ2-5 TRBD2 TRBV6-6 once CASSVGGPKETQYF TGTGCCAGCAGTGTGGGAGGGCCAAAAGAGACCCAGTACTTC
11 TRBJ2-7 NA TRBV5-3 NA CARSLQYEQYF TGTGCCAGAAGCCTTCAATACGAGCAGTACTTC
13 TRBJ1-2 TRBD1 TRBV19 NA CASGQGRNYGYTF TGTGCCAGTGGACAGGGGCGTAACTATGGCTACACCTTC
12 TRBJ2-2 NA TRBV7-9 NA CASSPPPGELFF TGTGCCAGCAGCCCACCCCCCGGGGAGCTGTTTTTT
13 TRBJ2-5 TRBD1 TRBV11-1 NA CASRPTGPETQYF TGTGCCAGCAGACCGACAGGGCCAGAGACCCAGTACTTC
15 TRBJ2-3 TRBD1 TRBV19 NA CASSRLGQGTDTQYF TGTGCCAGTAGTCGACTCGGACAGGGTACAGATACGCAGTATTTT
15 TRBJ2-1 TRBD2 TRBV28 NA CASSPASGSENEQFF TGTGCCAGCAGTCCGGCTAGCGGAAGTGAGAATGAGCAGTTCTTC
14 TRBJ2-7 TRBD1 TRBV4-3 once CASSPRQGIYEQYF TGCGCCAGCAGCCCCCGACAGGGGATCTACGAGCAGTACTTC
15 TRBJ1-3 NA TRBV18 NA CASSPPSRQSNTIYF TGTGCCAGCTCACCACCATCTAGGCAATCAAACACCATATATTTT
16 TRBJ2-3 TRBD2 TRBV28 NA CASSSLGLAGTDTQYF TGTGCCAGCAGTTCTCTCGGACTAGCGGGCACAGATACGCAGTATTTT
13 TRBJ1-1 NA TRBV14 NA CASSRQGSTEAFF TGTGCCAGCAGCCGGCAGGGCTCGACTGAAGCTTTCTTT
17 TRBJ2-1 TRBD2 TRBV18 NA CASSPGTSGRSYNEQFF TGTGCCAGCTCACCTGGGACTAGCGGGAGGTCCTACAATGAGCAGTTCTTC
17 TRBJ1-3 NA TRBV2 few CASSGWLSGSSGNTIYF TGTGCCAGCAGTGGGTGGCTCTCAGGGAGCTCTGGAAACACCATATATTTT
16 TRBJ2-3 TRBD2 TRBV5-6 NA CASSGGLAGSTDTQYF TGTGCCAGCAGCGGGGGACTAGCGGGGAGCACAGATACGCAGTATTTT
13 TRBJ2-1 NA TRBV2 once CASMFLLYNEQFF TGTGCCAGCATGTTCCTTCTATACAATGAGCAGTTCTTC
16 TRBJ2-3 NA TRBV5-1 NA CASSPRARGGTDTQYF TGCGCCAGCAGCCCCCGGGCAAGAGGGGGCACAGATACGCAGTATTTT
16 TRBJ1-4 TRBD1 TRBV5-6 NA CASSSTPGQGFEKLFF TGTGCCAGCAGCAGTACTCCGGGACAGGGTTTTGAAAAACTGTTTTTT
15 TRBJ2-1 NA TRBV5-1 NA CASSLDRSSYNEQFF TGCGCCAGCAGCTTGGACAGGAGCTCCTACAATGAGCAGTTCTTC
17 TRBJ2-6 NA TRBV4-2 NA CASSQDNTNSGANVLTF TGTGCCAGCAGCCAAGATAATACCAACTCTGGGGCCAACGTCCTGACTTTC
15 TRBJ2-2 TRBD2 TRBV7-2 NA CASSNSGSKAGELFF TGTGCCAGCAGCAACAGCGGGAGTAAGGCCGGGGAGCTGTTTTTT
13 TRBJ2-1 NA TRBV28 NA CASSLGLYNEQFF TGTGCCAGCAGTTTAGGCCTCTACAATGAGCAGTTCTTC
15 TRBJ2-7 TRBD2 TRBV5-1 NA CASSRGTSGANEQYF TGCGCCAGCAGCCGGGGGACTAGCGGAGCAAACGAGCAGTACTTC
15 TRBJ1-4 NA TRBV9 NA CASSVEGGLHEKLFF TGTGCCAGCAGCGTAGAAGGGGGATTACATGAAAAACTGTTTTTT
14 TRBJ1-4 NA TRBV6-6 NA CASSPQAWVEKLFF TGTGCCAGCAGTCCCCAGGCCTGGGTCGAAAAACTGTTTTTT
17 TRBJ1-5 NA TRBV10-3 NA CAISESMVRAGNQPQHF TGTGCCATCAGTGAGTCGATGGTTAGGGCGGGCAATCAGCCCCAGCATTTT